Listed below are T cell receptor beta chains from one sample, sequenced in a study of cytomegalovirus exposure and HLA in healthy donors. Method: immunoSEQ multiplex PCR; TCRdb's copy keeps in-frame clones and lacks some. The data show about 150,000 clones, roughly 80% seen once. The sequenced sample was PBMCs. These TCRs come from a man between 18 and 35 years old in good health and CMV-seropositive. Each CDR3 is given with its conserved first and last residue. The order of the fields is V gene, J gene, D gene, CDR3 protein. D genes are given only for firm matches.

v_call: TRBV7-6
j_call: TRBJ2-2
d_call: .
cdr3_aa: CASSGQGNTGELFF

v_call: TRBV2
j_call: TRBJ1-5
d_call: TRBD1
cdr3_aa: CASSRQGSYQPQHF

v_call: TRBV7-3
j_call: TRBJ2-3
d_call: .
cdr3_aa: CASSPAGTSTDTQYF

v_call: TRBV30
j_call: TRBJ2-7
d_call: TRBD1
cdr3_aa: CAPPRYRGPRTIVYEQYF

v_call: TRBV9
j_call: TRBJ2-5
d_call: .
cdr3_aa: CASSVTSKETQYF

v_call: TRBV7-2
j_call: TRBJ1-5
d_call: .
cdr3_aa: CASTQSGGQPQHF

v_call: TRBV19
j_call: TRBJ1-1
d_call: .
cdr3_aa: CASMEVMNTEAFF

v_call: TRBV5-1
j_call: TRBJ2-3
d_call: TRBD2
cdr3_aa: CASSLTGGADTQYF

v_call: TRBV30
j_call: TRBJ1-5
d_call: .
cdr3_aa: CASQRGNQPQHF

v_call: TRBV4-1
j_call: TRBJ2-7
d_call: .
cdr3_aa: CASSQDSPSQGYEQYF

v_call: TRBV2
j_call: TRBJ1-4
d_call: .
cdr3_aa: CASRGRFEKLFF

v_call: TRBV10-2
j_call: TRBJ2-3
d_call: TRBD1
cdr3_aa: CASSRTGDTQYF

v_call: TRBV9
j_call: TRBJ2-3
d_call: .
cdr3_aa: CASSVSADTQYF

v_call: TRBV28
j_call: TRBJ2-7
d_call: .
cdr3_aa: CASSRLESYEQYF

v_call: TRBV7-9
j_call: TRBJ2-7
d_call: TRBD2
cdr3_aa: CASSLGEGLYEQYF

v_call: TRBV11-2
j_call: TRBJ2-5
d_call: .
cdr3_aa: CASSLRDKETQYF

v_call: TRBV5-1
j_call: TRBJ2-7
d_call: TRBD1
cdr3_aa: CASSATGGEQYF

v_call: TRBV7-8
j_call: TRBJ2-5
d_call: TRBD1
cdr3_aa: CASYTGVQETQYF

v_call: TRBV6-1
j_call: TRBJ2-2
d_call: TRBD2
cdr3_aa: CASSLAGPNTGELFF

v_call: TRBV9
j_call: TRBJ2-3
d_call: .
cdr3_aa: CASSVDGSTDTQYF

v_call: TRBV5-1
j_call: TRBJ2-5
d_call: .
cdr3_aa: CASSLGLRGDGFKETQYF

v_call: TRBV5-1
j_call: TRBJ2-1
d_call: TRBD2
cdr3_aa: CASSRSGRGNNEQFF

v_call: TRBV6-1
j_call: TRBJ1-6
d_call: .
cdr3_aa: CASSGYGMNSPLHF

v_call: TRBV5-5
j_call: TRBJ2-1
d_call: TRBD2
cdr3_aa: CASSFYGGEQFF

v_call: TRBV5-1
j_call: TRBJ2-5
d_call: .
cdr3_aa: CASSFGRGETQYF

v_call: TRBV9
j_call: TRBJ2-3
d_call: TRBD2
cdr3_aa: CASSFSGINTDTQYF

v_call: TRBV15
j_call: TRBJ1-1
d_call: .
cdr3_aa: CATSRDGGTEAFF

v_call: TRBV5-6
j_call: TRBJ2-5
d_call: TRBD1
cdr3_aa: CASSPRTGNYQETQYF

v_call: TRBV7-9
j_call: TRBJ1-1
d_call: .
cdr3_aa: CASSLVASGTEAFF

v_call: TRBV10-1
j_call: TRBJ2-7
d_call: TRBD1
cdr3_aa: CASSESTDRVYEQYF

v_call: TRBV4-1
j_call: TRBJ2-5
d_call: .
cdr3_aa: CASSQSDYQETQYF

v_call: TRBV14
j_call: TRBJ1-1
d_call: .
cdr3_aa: CASTTLVEDTEAFF

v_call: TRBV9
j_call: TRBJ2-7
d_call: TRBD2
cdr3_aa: CASGGSGTSQAGEQYF

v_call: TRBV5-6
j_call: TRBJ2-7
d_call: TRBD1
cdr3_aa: CASSLGGQGLEQYF

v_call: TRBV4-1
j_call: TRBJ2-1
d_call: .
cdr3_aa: CARSQVSLRLNNEQFF

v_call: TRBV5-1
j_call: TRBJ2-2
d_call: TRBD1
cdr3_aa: CASSRDRGLTGELFF

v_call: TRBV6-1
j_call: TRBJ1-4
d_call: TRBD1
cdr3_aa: CASSDGRAGGEKLFF

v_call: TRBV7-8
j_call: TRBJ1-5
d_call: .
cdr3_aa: CASSHGRGPQHF

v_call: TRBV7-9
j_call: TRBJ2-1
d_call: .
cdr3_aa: CASSRRGYYNEQFF

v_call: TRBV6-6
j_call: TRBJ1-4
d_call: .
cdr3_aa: CASGQDSIFNEKLFF

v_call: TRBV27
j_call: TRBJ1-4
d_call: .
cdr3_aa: CASSANYQGREKLFF

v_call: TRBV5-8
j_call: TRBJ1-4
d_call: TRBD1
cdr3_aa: CASSSKGGPNEKLFF

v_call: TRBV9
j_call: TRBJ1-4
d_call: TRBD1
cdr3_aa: CASSLGTGGNEKLFF

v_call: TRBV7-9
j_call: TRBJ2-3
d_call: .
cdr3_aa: CASSLGGSVDTQYF

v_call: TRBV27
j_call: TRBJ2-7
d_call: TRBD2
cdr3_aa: CASSLGGRAPYEQYF

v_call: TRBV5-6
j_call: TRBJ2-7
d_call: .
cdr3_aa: CASSLGAGEQYF

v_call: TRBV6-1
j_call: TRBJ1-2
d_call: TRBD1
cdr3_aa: CASRGTGKRGYGYTF

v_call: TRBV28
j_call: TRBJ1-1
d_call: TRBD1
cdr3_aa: CASNLAGTGGTEAFF

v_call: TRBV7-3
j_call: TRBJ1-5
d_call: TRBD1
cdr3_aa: CASSAYRGGIWPQHF

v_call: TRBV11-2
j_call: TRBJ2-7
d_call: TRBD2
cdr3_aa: CASSGLGLAGGGNF

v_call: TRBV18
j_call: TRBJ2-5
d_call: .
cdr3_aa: CASSRRGGSETQYF

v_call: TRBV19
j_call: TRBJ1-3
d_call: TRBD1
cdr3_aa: CASSSRQGAGNTIYF